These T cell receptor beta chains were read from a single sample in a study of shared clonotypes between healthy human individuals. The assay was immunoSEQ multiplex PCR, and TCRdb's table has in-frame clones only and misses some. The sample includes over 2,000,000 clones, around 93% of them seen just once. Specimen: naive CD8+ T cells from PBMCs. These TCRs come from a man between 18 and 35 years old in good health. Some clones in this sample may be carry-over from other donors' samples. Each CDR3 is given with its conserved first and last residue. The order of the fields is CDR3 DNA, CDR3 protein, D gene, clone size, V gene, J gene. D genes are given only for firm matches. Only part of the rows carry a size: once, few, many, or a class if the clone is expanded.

CDR3 DNA: TGCGCCAGCAGCACCGGGACTAGCAGCCAAGAGACCCAGTACTTC
CDR3 protein: CASSTGTSSQETQYF
D gene: TRBD2
clone size: .
V gene: TRBV5-1
J gene: TRBJ2-5

CDR3 DNA: TGTGCCAGCAGCTTAGCCGGTGGGGCAGGATATAACTATGGCTACACCTTC
CDR3 protein: CASSLAGGAGYNYGYTF
D gene: .
clone size: once
V gene: TRBV13
J gene: TRBJ1-2

CDR3 DNA: TGTGCCATCGGTCCCAGGGGGAGCACAGATACGCAGTATTTT
CDR3 protein: CAIGPRGSTDTQYF
D gene: TRBD1
clone size: .
V gene: TRBV10-3
J gene: TRBJ2-3

CDR3 DNA: TGCGCCAGCAGCCAAGATCTGGCTAGCGGGAGTATAATGAATGAGCAGTTCTTC
CDR3 protein: CASSQDLASGSIMNEQFF
D gene: TRBD2
clone size: .
V gene: TRBV4-3
J gene: TRBJ2-1

CDR3 DNA: TGCGCCAGCAGCTTGACAGTAGCGCGCTACTCCTACGAGCAGTACTTC
CDR3 protein: CASSLTVARYSYEQYF
D gene: .
clone size: .
V gene: TRBV5-1
J gene: TRBJ2-7

CDR3 DNA: TGTGCCAGCAGCCCCCGATTGGGGGGGAACTACGAGCAGTACTTC
CDR3 protein: CASSPRLGGNYEQYF
D gene: TRBD2
clone size: .
V gene: TRBV11-2
J gene: TRBJ2-7

CDR3 DNA: TGTGCCAGCAGCTTATATACAGGGGCGCGACTAGCGGGAGGGCCTCCCCTAGAGACCCAGTACTTC
CDR3 protein: CASSLYTGARLAGGPPLETQYF
D gene: TRBD2
clone size: .
V gene: TRBV7-3
J gene: TRBJ2-5

CDR3 DNA: TGTGCCAGCAGTTTGGGGGTACCCGGGGAGCTGTTTTTT
CDR3 protein: CASSLGVPGELFF
D gene: .
clone size: .
V gene: TRBV27
J gene: TRBJ2-2

CDR3 DNA: TGTGCCAGTAGTATAGTGGGGACAGCTAACTATGGCTACACCTTC
CDR3 protein: CASSIVGTANYGYTF
D gene: TRBD1
clone size: .
V gene: TRBV19
J gene: TRBJ1-2

CDR3 DNA: TGTGCCAGCAGCTCCGGGGGCTTCTATGGCTACACCTTC
CDR3 protein: CASSSGGFYGYTF
D gene: .
clone size: once
V gene: TRBV7-9
J gene: TRBJ1-2

CDR3 DNA: TGTGCCAGCAGCTTAGGGGGACTAGCGGGAAGTGAGCAGTTCTTC
CDR3 protein: CASSLGGLAGSEQFF
D gene: TRBD2
clone size: .
V gene: TRBV7-9
J gene: TRBJ2-1

CDR3 DNA: TGCGCCAGCAGCCAAGAAGACGGGATGGTCGACGAGCAGTACTTC
CDR3 protein: CASSQEDGMVDEQYF
D gene: .
clone size: once
V gene: TRBV4-3
J gene: TRBJ2-7

CDR3 DNA: TGTGCCAGCAGCTTGGCAACCGGGGGGAATAGCGACACTGAAGCTTTCTTT
CDR3 protein: CASSLATGGNSDTEAFF
D gene: .
clone size: .
V gene: TRBV5-8
J gene: TRBJ1-1

CDR3 DNA: TGTGCCAGCAGCTTAGGGCTGGTCGGGCTATCCTACGAGCAGTACTTC
CDR3 protein: CASSLGLVGLSYEQYF
D gene: .
clone size: once
V gene: TRBV11-2
J gene: TRBJ2-7

CDR3 DNA: TGTGCCAGTAGTATTCCGGAAGAGACCCAGTACTTC
CDR3 protein: CASSIPEETQYF
D gene: .
clone size: .
V gene: TRBV19
J gene: TRBJ2-5

CDR3 DNA: TGCGCCAGCAGCTTGGGGCGGAATTCCTACGAGCAGTACTTC
CDR3 protein: CASSLGRNSYEQYF
D gene: .
clone size: .
V gene: TRBV5-1
J gene: TRBJ2-7

CDR3 DNA: TGCGCCACCTCGTTGGGTGACTCAACTAATGAAAAACTGTTTTTT
CDR3 protein: CATSLGDSTNEKLFF
D gene: .
clone size: .
V gene: TRBV5-1
J gene: TRBJ1-4

CDR3 DNA: TGTGCCAGCAGCTTATCGGGGGCCGGCAATCAGCCCCAGCATTTT
CDR3 protein: CASSLSGAGNQPQHF
D gene: .
clone size: .
V gene: TRBV7-9
J gene: TRBJ1-5

CDR3 DNA: TGTGCCAGCAGCCAAGGACGCTTGAAGAGCCAAGAGACCCAGTACTTC
CDR3 protein: CASSQGRLKSQETQYF
D gene: .
clone size: .
V gene: TRBV11-2
J gene: TRBJ2-5

CDR3 DNA: TGTGCCAGCAGTGACACACCCGGGGAGCTGTTTTTT
CDR3 protein: CASSDTPGELFF
D gene: .
clone size: once
V gene: TRBV27
J gene: TRBJ2-2

CDR3 DNA: TGCGCCAGCAGCCAAACCCTTCTAGCGGGGTCCTACGAGCAGTACTTC
CDR3 protein: CASSQTLLAGSYEQYF
D gene: TRBD2
clone size: .
V gene: TRBV4-1
J gene: TRBJ2-7

CDR3 DNA: TGTGCCAGCAGCGCCAGCGGGAGCAATGGCGGGGAGCTGTTTTTT
CDR3 protein: CASSASGSNGGELFF
D gene: TRBD2
clone size: .
V gene: TRBV11-2
J gene: TRBJ2-2

CDR3 DNA: TGTGCCAGCAGTGCTCCGGACAGGGTATACGAGCAGTACTTC
CDR3 protein: CASSAPDRVYEQYF
D gene: TRBD1
clone size: .
V gene: TRBV2
J gene: TRBJ2-7

CDR3 DNA: TGTGCCAGCAGCTTGTCCGACGGGAACAATGAGCAGTTCTTC
CDR3 protein: CASSLSDGNNEQFF
D gene: .
clone size: .
V gene: TRBV5-4
J gene: TRBJ2-1

CDR3 DNA: TGTGCCAGCAGCTTCGGGCTAGCGGGAGGGTCCTACAATGAGCAGTTCTTC
CDR3 protein: CASSFGLAGGSYNEQFF
D gene: TRBD2
clone size: .
V gene: TRBV7-8
J gene: TRBJ2-1

CDR3 DNA: TGTGCCAGCAGCTCGCCCAATATCCTTCGGGGCATTAGGCACTTC
CDR3 protein: CASSSPNILRGIRHF
D gene: .
clone size: .
V gene: TRBV7-9
J gene: TRBJ2-5

CDR3 DNA: TGTGCCAGCATTCTACGGACAGGGGGTCCCTACGAGCAGTACTTC
CDR3 protein: CASILRTGGPYEQYF
D gene: TRBD1
clone size: .
V gene: TRBV27
J gene: TRBJ2-7

CDR3 DNA: TGTGCCAGCAGTTTATCGTCAGGGTATGTTGGCTACACCTTC
CDR3 protein: CASSLSSGYVGYTF
D gene: .
clone size: once
V gene: TRBV27
J gene: TRBJ1-2

CDR3 DNA: TGCGCCAGCAGCCCCACTAGCGGGGCTAGCTCCTACAATGAGCAGTTCTTC
CDR3 protein: CASSPTSGASSYNEQFF
D gene: TRBD2
clone size: .
V gene: TRBV4-3
J gene: TRBJ2-1

CDR3 DNA: TGTGCCAGCACTCTAACAGGCCTAGCGGACTACAATGAGCAGTTCTTC
CDR3 protein: CASTLTGLADYNEQFF
D gene: TRBD2
clone size: .
V gene: TRBV7-9
J gene: TRBJ2-1

CDR3 DNA: TGTGCCAGCAGTGAACCCTTTCTTGTAGCGAGTCAATACAATGAGCAGTTCTTC
CDR3 protein: CASSEPFLVASQYNEQFF
D gene: .
clone size: .
V gene: TRBV2
J gene: TRBJ2-1

CDR3 DNA: TGTGCCTGGACACTGTTGGGGCGATACAATGAGCAGTTCTTC
CDR3 protein: CAWTLLGRYNEQFF
D gene: .
clone size: .
V gene: TRBV30
J gene: TRBJ2-1

CDR3 DNA: TGTGCCAGTAGTATGGTTCCTACGAACGGGGAGCTGTTTTTT
CDR3 protein: CASSMVPTNGELFF
D gene: .
clone size: .
V gene: TRBV19
J gene: TRBJ2-2

CDR3 DNA: TGTGCCAGCAGTCCCCTCCGGACAGGCTCCTACAATGAGCAGTTCTTC
CDR3 protein: CASSPLRTGSYNEQFF
D gene: TRBD1
clone size: .
V gene: TRBV27
J gene: TRBJ2-1

CDR3 DNA: TGTGCCAGCATCCCGGGACAGAGACCCTACGAGCAGTACTTC
CDR3 protein: CASIPGQRPYEQYF
D gene: TRBD1
clone size: .
V gene: TRBV27
J gene: TRBJ2-7

CDR3 DNA: TGTGCCAGCAGCCCCGGGGATGAGGGCACTGAAGCTTTCTTT
CDR3 protein: CASSPGDEGTEAFF
D gene: .
clone size: .
V gene: TRBV5-6
J gene: TRBJ1-1

CDR3 DNA: TGTGCCAACCCCGGTTGGAGTCTAGCGGGGACCTACGAGCAGTACTTC
CDR3 protein: CANPGWSLAGTYEQYF
D gene: TRBD2
clone size: .
V gene: TRBV18
J gene: TRBJ2-7

CDR3 DNA: TGCAGCGTTGAAGGGGCAGGGGGCTACGAGCAGTACTTC
CDR3 protein: CSVEGAGGYEQYF
D gene: TRBD1
clone size: .
V gene: TRBV29-1
J gene: TRBJ2-7

CDR3 DNA: TGTGCCTGGAGTGCCTACCTTAGTGGCTATTTTGGCGAGCAGTACTTC
CDR3 protein: CAWSAYLSGYFGEQYF
D gene: .
clone size: .
V gene: TRBV30
J gene: TRBJ2-7

CDR3 DNA: TGTGCCAGTAGGAGTTGGGAGGGAGACAATGAGCAGTTCTTC
CDR3 protein: CASRSWEGDNEQFF
D gene: TRBD2
clone size: .
V gene: TRBV19
J gene: TRBJ2-1

CDR3 DNA: TGTGCCAGCATTACCGGGCCCCAGGGAGGGGGGACCCAGTACTTC
CDR3 protein: CASITGPQGGGTQYF
D gene: .
clone size: .
V gene: TRBV2
J gene: TRBJ2-5

CDR3 DNA: TGCACCAACCCGACTAGCGGGAGGTCCTACAATGAGCAGTTCTTC
CDR3 protein: CTNPTSGRSYNEQFF
D gene: .
clone size: .
V gene: TRBV1
J gene: TRBJ2-1

CDR3 DNA: TGCGCCAGCAGCCAAGCACACACAGGGCGCACTGAAGCTTTCTTT
CDR3 protein: CASSQAHTGRTEAFF
D gene: .
clone size: .
V gene: TRBV4-1
J gene: TRBJ1-1

CDR3 DNA: TGTGCCAGCAGCCTACGCGCGTCCACCGGGGAGCTGTTTTTT
CDR3 protein: CASSLRASTGELFF
D gene: .
clone size: .
V gene: TRBV27
J gene: TRBJ2-2

CDR3 DNA: TGCGCCAGCAGCTCCCCACGTCTAGCGGGCACCGGGGAGCTGTTTTTT
CDR3 protein: CASSSPRLAGTGELFF
D gene: TRBD2
clone size: once
V gene: TRBV5-1
J gene: TRBJ2-2

CDR3 DNA: TGTGCCAGCAGTTTTGGGCTAGGGACAGGGAACACTGAAGCTTTCTTT
CDR3 protein: CASSFGLGTGNTEAFF
D gene: TRBD1
clone size: .
V gene: TRBV28
J gene: TRBJ1-1